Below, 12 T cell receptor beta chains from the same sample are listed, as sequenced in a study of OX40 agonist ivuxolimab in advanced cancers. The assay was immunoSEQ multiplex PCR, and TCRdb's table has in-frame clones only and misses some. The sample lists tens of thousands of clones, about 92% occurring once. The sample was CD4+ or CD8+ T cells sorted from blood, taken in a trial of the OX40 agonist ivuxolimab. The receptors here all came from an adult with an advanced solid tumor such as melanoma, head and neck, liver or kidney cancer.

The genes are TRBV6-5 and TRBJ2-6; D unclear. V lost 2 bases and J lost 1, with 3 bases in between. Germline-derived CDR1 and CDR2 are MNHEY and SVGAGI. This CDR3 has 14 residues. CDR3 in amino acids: CASSYRSGANVLTF. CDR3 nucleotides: TGTGCCAGCAGTTACAGGTCTGGGGCCAACGTCCTGACTTTC.

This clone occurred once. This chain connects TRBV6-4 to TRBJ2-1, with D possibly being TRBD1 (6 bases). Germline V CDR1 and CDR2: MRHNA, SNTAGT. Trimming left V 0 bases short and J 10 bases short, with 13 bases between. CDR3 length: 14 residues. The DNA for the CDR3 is TGTGCCAGCAGTGACTCTTTGGGGGCAGGGGAGCAGTTCTTC. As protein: CASSDSLGAGEQFF.

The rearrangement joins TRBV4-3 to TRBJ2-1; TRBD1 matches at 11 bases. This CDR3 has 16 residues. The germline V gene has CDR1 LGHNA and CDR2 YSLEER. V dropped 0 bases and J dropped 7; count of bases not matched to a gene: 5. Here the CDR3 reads CASSQDHGTGGNEQFF. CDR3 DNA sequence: TGCGCCAGCAGCCAAGATCATGGGACAGGGGGGAATGAGCAGTTCTTC.

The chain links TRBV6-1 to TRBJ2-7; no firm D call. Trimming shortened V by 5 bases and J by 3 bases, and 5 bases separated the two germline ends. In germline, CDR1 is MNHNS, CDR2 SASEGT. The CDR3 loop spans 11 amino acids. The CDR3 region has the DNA TGTGCCAGCAGTTACCTCTACGAGCAGTACTTC. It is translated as CASSYLYEQYF.

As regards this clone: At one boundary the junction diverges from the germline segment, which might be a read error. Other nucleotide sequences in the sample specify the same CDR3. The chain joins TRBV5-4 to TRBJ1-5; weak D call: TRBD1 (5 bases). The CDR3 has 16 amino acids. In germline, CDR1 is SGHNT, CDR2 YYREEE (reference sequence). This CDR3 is CASSSGPWEGNQPQHF. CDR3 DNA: TGTGCCAGCAGCTCGGGACCGTGGGAGGGTAATCAGCCTCAGCATTTT.

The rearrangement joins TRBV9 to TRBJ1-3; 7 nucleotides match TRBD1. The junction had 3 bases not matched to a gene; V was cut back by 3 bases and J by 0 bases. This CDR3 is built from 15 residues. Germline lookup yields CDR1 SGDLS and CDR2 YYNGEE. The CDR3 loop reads CASSGTGVSGNTIYF. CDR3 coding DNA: TGTGCCAGCAGCGGCACAGGGGTCTCTGGAAACACCATATATTTT.

The chain's CDR3 is CASSWTSGASDTQYF. CDR3 nucleotides: TGTGCCAGCAGCTGGACTAGCGGGGCCTCGGATACGCAGTATTTT. The genes are TRBV5-4 and TRBJ2-3; 12 bases match TRBD2. The CDR3 extends over 15 amino acids. Germline V gene lookup returns CDR1 SGHNT and CDR2 YYREEE (reference sequence). The ends lost 3 bases at V and 6 bases at J; junction bases unmatched: 5.

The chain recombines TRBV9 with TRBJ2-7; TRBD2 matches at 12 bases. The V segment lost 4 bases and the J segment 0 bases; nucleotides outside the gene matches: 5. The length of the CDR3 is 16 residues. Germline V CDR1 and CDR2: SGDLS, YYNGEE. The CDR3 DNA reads TGTGCCAGCAGCTTGGGACTAGCGGGCAGCTCCTACGAGCAGTACTTC. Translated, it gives CASSLGLAGSSYEQYF.

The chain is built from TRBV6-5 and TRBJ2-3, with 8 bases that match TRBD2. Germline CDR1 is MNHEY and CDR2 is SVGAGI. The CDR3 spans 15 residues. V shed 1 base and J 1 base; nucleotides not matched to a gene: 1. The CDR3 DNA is TGTGCCAGCAGTTACTGGCGGGGGGGCACAGATACGCAGTATTTT. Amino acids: CASSYWRGGTDTQYF.

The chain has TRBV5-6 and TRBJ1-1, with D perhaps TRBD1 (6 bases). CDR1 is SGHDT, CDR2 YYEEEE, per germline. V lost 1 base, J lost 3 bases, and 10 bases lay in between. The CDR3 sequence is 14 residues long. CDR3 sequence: CASSLWGGHTEAFF. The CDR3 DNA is TGTGCCAGCAGCTTGTGGGGGGGGCACACTGAAGCTTTCTTT. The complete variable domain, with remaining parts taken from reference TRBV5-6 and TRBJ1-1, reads DAGVTQSPTHLIKTRGQQVTLRCSPKSGHDTVSWYQQALGQGPQFIFQYYEEEERQRGNFPDRFSGHQFPNYSSELNVNALLLGDSALYLCASSLWGGHTEAFFGQGTRLTVV.

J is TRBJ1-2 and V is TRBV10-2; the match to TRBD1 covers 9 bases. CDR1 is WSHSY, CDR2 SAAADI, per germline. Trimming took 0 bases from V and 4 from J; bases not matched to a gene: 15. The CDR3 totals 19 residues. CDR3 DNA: TGCGCCAGCAGTGAGTCGACGTCGACAGGGGGGGAGGAAACCTATGGCTACACCTTC. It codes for CASSESTSTGGEETYGYTF.

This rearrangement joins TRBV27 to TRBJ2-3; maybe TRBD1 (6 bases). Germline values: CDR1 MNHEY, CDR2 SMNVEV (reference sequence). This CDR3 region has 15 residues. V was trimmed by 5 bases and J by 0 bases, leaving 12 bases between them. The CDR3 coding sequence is TGTGCCAGCAGTCAACAGGGAATTAGCACAGATACGCAGTATTTT. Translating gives CASSQQGISTDTQYF.